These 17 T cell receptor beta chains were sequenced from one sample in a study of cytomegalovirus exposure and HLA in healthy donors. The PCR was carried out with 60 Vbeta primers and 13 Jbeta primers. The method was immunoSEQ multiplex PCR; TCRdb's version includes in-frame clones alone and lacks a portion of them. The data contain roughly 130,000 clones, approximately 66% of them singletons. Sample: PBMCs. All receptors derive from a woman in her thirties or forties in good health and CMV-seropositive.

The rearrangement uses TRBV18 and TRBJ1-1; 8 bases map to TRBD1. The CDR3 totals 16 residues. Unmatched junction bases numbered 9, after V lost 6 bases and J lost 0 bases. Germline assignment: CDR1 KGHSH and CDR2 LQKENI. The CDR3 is CASSPNRGIMNTEAFF. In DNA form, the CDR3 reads TGTGCCAGCTCGCCGAACAGGGGGATCATGAACACTGAAGCTTTCTTT.

CDR3 DNA sequence: TGCGCCAGCAGCCTCGACGGAGTCTACGAGCAGTACTTC. Translating gives CASSLDGVYEQYF. The chain is built from TRBV5-1 and TRBJ2-7; no definite D call. V was pared by 4 bases and J by 3 bases, with 11 bases between. Germline CDR1 is SGHRS and CDR2 is YFSETQ. The CDR3 is made up of 13 amino acids.

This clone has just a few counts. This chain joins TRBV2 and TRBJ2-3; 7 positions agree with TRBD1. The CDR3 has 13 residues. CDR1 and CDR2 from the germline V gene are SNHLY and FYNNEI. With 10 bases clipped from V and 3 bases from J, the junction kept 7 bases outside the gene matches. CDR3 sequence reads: CAIKQGLTDTQYF. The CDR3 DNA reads TGTGCCATAAAACAGGGGTTGACAGATACGCAGTATTTT.

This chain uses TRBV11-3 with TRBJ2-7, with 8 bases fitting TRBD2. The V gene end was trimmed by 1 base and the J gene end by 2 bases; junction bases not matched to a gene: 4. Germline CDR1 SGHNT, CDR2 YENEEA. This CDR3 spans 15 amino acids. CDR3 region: CASSLATGGPYEQYF. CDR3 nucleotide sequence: TGTGCCAGCAGCTTAGCTACGGGGGGGCCCTACGAGCAGTACTTC.

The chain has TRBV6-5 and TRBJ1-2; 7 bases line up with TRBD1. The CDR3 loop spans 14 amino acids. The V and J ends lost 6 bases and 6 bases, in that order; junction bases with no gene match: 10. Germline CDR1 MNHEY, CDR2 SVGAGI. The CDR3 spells CASRFTGERDGYTF. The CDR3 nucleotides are TGTGCCAGCAGGTTTACAGGGGAGAGGGATGGCTACACCTTC.

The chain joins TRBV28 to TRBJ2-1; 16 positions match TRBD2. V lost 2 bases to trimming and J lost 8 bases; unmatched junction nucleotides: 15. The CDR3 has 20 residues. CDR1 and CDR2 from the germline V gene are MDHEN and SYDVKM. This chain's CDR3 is CASSLAGLAGGPGHLDEQFF. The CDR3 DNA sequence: TGTGCCAGCAGTTTAGCGGGACTAGCGGGAGGGCCCGGCCACTTAGATGAGCAGTTCTTC.

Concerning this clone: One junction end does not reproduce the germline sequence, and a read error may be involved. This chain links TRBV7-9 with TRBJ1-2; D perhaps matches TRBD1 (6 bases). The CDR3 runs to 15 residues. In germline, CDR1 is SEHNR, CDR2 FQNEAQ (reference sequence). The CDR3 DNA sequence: TGTGCCAGCAGCTTAGACGCAGGGGATAACTATGGCTACCCCTTC. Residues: CASSLDAGDNYGYPF.

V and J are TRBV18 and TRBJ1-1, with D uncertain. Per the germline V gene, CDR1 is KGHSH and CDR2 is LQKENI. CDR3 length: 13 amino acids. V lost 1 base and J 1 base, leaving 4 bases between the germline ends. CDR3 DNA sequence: TGTGCCAGCTCACCACAACAGAACACTGAAGCTTTCTTT. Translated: CASSPQQNTEAFF.

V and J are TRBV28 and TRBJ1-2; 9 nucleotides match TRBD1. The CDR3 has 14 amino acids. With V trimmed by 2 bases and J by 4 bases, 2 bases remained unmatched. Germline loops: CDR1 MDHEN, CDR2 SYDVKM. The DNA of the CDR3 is TGTGCCAGCAGTTTAGGGGGACAGGGCTATGGCTACACCTTC. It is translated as CASSLGGQGYGYTF.

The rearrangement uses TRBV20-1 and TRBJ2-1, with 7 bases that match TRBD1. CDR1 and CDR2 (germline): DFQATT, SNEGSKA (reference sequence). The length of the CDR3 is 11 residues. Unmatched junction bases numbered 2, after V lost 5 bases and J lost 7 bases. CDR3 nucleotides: TGCAGTGCTCCCAGGGGGAATGAGCAGTTCTTC. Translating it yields CSAPRGNEQFF.

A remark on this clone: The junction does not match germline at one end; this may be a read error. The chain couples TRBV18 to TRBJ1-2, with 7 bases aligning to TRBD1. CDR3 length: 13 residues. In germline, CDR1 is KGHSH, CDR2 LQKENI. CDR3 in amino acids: CASSPGQDYGYPF. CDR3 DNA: TGTGCCAGCTCACCCGGACAGGACTATGGCTACCCCTTC.

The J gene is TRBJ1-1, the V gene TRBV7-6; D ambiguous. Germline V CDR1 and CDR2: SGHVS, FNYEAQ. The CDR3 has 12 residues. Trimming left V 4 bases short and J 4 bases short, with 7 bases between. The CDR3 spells CASSSGVTEAFF. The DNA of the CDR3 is TGTGCCAGCAGCTCGGGAGTCACTGAAGCTTTCTTT.

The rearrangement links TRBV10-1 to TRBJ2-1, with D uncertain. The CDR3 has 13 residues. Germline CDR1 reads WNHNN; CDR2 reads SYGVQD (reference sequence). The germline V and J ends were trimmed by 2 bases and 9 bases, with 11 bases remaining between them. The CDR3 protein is CASSEPLVGEQFF. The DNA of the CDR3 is TGCGCCAGCAGTGAGCCGCTAGTCGGTGAGCAGTTCTTC.

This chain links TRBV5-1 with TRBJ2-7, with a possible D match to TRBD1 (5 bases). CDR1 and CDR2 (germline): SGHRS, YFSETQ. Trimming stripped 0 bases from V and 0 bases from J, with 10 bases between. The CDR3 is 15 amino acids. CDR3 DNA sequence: TGCGCCAGCAGCTTGGACTCACAGGTCTCCTACGAGCAGTACTTC. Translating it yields CASSLDSQVSYEQYF.

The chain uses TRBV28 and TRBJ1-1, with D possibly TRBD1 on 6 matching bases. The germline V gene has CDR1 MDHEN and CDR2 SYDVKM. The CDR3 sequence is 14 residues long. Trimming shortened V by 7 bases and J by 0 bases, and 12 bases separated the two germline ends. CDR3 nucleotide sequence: TGTGCCAGCATCCCAGGGGACCTGAACACTGAAGCTTTCTTT. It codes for CASIPGDLNTEAFF.

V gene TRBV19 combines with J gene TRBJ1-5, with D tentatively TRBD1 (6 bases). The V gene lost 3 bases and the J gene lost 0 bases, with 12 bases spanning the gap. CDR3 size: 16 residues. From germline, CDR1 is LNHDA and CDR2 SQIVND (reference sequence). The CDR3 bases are TGTGCCAGTAGTATGGACCGGGACAATAGCAATCAGCCCCAGCATTTT. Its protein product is CASSMDRDNSNQPQHF.

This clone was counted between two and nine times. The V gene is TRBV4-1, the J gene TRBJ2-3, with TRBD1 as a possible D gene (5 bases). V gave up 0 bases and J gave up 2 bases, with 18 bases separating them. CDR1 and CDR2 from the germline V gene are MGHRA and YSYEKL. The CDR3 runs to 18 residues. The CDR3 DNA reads TGCGCCAGCAGCCAAGAAGGGGTCGGCGGTTTACCCACAGATACGCAGTATTTT. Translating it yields CASSQEGVGGLPTDTQYF.